This T cell receptor (beta chain) derives from a study of cytomegalovirus exposure and HLA in healthy donors. Study-level information: There were approximately 80 million unique TCRs (from HLA-typed donors) in an early data release. Study-level results: It was taken for granted in presence/absence analyses that sequencing depth across donors was roughly uniform.

Regarding this clone: Antigen: not known. The junction departs from the called germline gene at one end, perhaps through a read error.

The PCR used 60 Vbeta and 13 Jbeta primers. In the original workflow: Around 12 million of tens of millions of unique TCR beta chains were shared, per a later count. The data were produced by immunoSEQ multiplex PCR, yet TCRdb's version contains in-frame clones alone and is incomplete. V, J and clone size were drawn from that table, and D and trimming were deduced from the DNA. The table has 130,000 or so clones, 82% seen once; the top ten hold roughly 8.2%. Germline loops: CDR1 GTSNPN, CDR2 SVGIG (reference sequence). The CDR3 contains 14 residues. This TCR came from a woman in her forties or fifties in good health and CMV-seropositive. Sequencing was done on a sample of PBMCs. This rearrangement joins TRBV30 to TRBJ2-3; D may be TRBD2 (6 bases). The CDR3 sequence is CAWSFSGATDAQYF. The CDR3 DNA is TGTGCCTGGAGTTTTAGCGGAGCTACAGATGCGCAGTATTTT. The whole variable domain, remainder taken from reference TRBV30 and TRBJ2-3, is SQTIHQWPATLVQPVGSPLSLECTVEGTSNPNLYWYRQAAGRGLQLLFYSVGIGQISSEVPQNLSASRPQDRQFILSSKKLLLSDSGFYLCAWSFSGATDAQYFGPGTRLTVL.